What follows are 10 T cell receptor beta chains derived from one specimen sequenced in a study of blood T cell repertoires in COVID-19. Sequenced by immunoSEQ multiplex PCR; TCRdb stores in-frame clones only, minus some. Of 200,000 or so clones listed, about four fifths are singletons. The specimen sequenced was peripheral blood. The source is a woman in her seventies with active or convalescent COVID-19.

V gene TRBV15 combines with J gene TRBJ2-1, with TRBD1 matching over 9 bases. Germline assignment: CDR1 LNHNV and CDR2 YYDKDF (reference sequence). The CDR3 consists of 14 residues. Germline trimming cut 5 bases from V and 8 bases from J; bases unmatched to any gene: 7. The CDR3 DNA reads TGTGCCACCAGCTACCGGGACAGGGCCGATGAGCAGTTCTTC. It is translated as CATSYRDRADEQFF.

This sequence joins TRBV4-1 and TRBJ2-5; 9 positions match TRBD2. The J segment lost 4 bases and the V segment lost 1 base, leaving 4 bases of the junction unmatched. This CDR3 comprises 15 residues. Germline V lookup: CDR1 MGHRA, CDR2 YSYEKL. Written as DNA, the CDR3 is TGCGCCAGCAGCCAAGCCGCTAGCGGGGTAGAGACCCAGTACTTC. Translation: CASSQAASGVETQYF.

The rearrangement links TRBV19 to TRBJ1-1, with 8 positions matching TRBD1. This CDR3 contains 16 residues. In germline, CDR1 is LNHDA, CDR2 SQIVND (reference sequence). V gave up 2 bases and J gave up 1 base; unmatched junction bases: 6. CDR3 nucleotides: TGTGCCAGTAGTATAAGAGGACAGGGAAAGAACACTGAAGCTTTCTTT. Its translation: CASSIRGQGKNTEAFF.

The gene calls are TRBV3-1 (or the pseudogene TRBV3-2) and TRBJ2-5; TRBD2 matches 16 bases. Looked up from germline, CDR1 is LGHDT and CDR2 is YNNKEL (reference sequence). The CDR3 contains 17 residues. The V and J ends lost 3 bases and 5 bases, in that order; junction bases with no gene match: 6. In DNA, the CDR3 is TGTGCCAGCAGCCAGGGACTAGCGGGAGGGGTGAGCGAGACCCAGTACTTC. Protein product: CASSQGLAGGVSETQYF.

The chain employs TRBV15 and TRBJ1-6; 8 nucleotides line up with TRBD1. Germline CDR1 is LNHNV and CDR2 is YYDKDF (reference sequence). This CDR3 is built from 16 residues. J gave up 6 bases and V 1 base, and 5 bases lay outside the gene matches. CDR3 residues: CATSRVQGAGNSPLHF. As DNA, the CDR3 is TGTGCCACCAGCAGAGTGCAGGGGGCGGGTAATTCACCCCTCCACTTT.

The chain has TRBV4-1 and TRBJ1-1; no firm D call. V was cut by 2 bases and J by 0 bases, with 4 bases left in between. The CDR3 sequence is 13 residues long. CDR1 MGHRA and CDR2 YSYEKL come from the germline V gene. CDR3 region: CASSQYMNTEAFF. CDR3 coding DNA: TGCGCCAGCAGCCAATATATGAACACTGAAGCTTTCTTT.

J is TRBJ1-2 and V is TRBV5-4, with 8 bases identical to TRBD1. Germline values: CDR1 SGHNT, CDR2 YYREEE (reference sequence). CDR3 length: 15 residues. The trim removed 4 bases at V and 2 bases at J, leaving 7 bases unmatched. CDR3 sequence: CASSPRQGRNYGYTF. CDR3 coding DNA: TGTGCCAGCAGCCCGCGACAGGGGCGGAACTATGGCTACACCTTC.

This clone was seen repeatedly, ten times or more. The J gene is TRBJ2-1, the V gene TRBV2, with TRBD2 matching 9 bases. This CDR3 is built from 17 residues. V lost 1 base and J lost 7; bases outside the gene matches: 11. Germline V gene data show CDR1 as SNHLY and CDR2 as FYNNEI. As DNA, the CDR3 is TGTGCCAGCAGTGAAGTGTTGGCAATAGCGGGGGTTAATGAGCAGTTCTTC. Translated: CASSEVLAIAGVNEQFF. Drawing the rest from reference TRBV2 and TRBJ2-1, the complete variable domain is EPEVTQTPSHQVTQMGQEVILRCVPISNHLYFYWYRQILGQKVEFLVSFYNNEISEKSEIFDDQFSVERPDGSNFTLKIRSTKLEDSAMYFCASSEVLAIAGVNEQFFGPGTRLTVL.

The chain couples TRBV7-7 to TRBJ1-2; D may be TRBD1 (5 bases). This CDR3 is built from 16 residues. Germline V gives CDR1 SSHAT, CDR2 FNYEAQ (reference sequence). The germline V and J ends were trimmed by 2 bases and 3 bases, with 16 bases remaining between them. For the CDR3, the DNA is TGTGCCAGCAGCTTAAGGCAGGGAGGGGATTACTATGGCTACACCTTC. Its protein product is CASSLRQGGDYYGYTF.

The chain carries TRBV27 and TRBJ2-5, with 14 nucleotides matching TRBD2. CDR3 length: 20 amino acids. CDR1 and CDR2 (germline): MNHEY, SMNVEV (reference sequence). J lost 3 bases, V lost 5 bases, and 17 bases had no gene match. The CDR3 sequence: CASSQKPTTGTSGSEETQYF. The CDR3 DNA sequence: TGTGCCAGCAGTCAGAAGCCGACGACCGGGACTAGCGGGAGTGAAGAGACCCAGTACTTC.